These 7 T cell receptor beta chains came from one sample sequenced in a study of T cell responses to AZD1222 COVID-19 vaccine. The protocol was immunoSEQ multiplex PCR, while the TCRdb copy is restricted to in-frame clones and leaves out a portion. The sample includes about 120,000 clones, about 90% of them seen just once. The specimen was peripheral blood, collected 28 days after the second AZD1222 dose. The receptors stem from an adult who received the AZD1222 COVID-19 vaccine.

This chain uses TRBV7-2 with TRBJ1-3; no clear D gene. Germline CDR1 is SGHTA and CDR2 is FQGNSA. Trimming shortened V by 5 bases and J by 2 bases, and 13 bases separated the two germline ends. This CDR3 is built from 15 residues. CDR3 bases: TGTGCCAGCAGCCAAAACCGTGTAACTGGAAACACCATATATTTT. Its protein product is CASSQNRVTGNTIYF.

The chain recombines TRBV27 with TRBJ2-7, with TRBD2 matching 10 bases. The CDR3 loop spans 14 amino acids. Looked up from germline, CDR1 is MNHEY and CDR2 is SMNVEV (reference sequence). The junction had 8 bases not matched to a gene; V was cut back by 10 bases and J by 2 bases. This chain's CDR3 is CATLRLAGAYEQYF. The CDR3 bases are TGTGCCACCCTCCGGCTAGCGGGGGCCTACGAGCAGTACTTC.

V is TRBV6-5 and J is TRBJ2-3, with 10 bases identical to TRBD1. V was clipped by 6 bases and J by 5 bases; unmatched bases: 5. Germline loops: CDR1 MNHEY, CDR2 SVGAGI. This CDR3 spans 14 amino acids. CDR3 sequence reads: CASRDRGLVDTQYF. In DNA, the CDR3 is TGTGCCAGCAGAGACAGGGGGCTGGTAGATACGCAGTATTTT.

This clone was found once. The chain has TRBV4-3 and TRBJ1-1; D possibly corresponds to TRBD1 (5 bases). Trimming took 0 bases from V and 11 from J, leaving 13 bases between them. CDR3 length: 13 residues. The V gene's germline CDR1 is LGHNA and CDR2 YSLEER. This CDR3 reads CASSQDGGMGAFF. In DNA, the CDR3 is TGCGCCAGCAGCCAAGACGGGGGTATGGGCGCTTTCTTT.

The V and J genes are TRBV19 and TRBJ1-1; no clear D gene. Looked up from germline, CDR1 is LNHDA and CDR2 is SQIVND (reference sequence). This CDR3 has 12 residues. The ends were cut back, 3 bases at V and 6 bases at J, with 8 bases in the middle. For the CDR3, the DNA is TGTGCCAGTAGTATGGGTGTGGCTGAAGCTTTCTTT. Translation gives CASSMGVAEAFF. Using reference TRBV19 and TRBJ1-1 for the parts outside the CDR3, the full variable domain is DGGITQSPKYLFRKEGQNVTLSCEQNLNHDAMYWYRQDPGQGLRLIYYSQIVNDFQKGDIAEGYSVSREKKESFPLTVTSAQKNPTAFYLCASSMGVAEAFFGQGTRLTVV.

The rearrangement uses TRBV29-1 and TRBJ2-7; D is unclear. This CDR3 is 12 amino acids long. Germline lookup yields CDR1 SQVTM and CDR2 ANQGSEA. With 5 bases removed from V and 0 bases from J, the gap between germline ends came to 8 bases. In nucleotides, the CDR3 is TGCAGCGTTTCAAGAGGCTCCTACGAGCAGTACTTC. Its protein is CSVSRGSYEQYF.

The chain joins TRBV18 to TRBJ1-2; D remains unclear. The CDR3 length is 14 residues. The V end was cut by 2 bases, the J end by 2 bases, with 9 bases between. From germline, CDR1 is KGHSH and CDR2 LQKENI. Here the CDR3 DNA reads TGTGCCAGCTCACCAGGTCTGGGGAACTATGGCTACACCTTC. This sequence encodes CASSPGLGNYGYTF.